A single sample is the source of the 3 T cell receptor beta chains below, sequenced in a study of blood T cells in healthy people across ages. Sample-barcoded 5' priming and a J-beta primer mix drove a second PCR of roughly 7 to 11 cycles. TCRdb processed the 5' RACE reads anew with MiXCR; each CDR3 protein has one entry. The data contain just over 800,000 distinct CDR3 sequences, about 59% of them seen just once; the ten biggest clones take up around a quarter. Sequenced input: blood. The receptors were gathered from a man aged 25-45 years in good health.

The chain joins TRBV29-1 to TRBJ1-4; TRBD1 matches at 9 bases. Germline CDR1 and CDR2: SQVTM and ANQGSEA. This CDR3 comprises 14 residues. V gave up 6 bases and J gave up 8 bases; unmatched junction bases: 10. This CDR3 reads CSVGDRAIGEKLFF. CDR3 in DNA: TGCAGCGTGGGGGACAGGGCGATAGGAGAAAAACTGTTTTTT.

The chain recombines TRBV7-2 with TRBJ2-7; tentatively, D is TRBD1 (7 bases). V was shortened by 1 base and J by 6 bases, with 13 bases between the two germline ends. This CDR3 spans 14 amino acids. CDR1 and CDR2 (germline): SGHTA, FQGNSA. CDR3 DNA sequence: TGTGCCAGCAGCTTAGTTCAGGGGGGACGCGAGCAGTACTTC. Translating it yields CASSLVQGGREQYF.

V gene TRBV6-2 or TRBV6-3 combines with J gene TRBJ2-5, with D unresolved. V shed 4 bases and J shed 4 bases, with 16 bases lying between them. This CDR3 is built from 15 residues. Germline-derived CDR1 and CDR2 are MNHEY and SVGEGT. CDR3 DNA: TGTGCCAGCAGTTGCGGCCGGGTCGACGCAGAGACCCAGTACTTC. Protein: CASSCGRVDAETQYF.